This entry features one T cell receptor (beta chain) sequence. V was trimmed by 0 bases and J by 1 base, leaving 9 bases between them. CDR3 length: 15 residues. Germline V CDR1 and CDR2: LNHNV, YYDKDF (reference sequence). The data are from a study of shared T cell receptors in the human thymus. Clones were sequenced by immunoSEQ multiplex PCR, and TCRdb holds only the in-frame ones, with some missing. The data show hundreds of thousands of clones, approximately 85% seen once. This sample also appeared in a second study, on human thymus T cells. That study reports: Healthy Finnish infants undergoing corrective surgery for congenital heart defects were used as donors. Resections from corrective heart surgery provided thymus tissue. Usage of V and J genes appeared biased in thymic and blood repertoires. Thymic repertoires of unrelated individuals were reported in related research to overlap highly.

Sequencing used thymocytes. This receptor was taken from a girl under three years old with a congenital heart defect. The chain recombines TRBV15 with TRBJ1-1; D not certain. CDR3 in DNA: TGTGCCACCAGCAGAGATCACGAGGGGAACACTGAAGCTTTCTTT. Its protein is CATSRDHEGNTEAFF.